This T cell receptor (beta chain) originates from a study of T-cell reconstitution after alpha-beta-depleted transplantation in children. This clonotype was counted at least ten times. No antigen is known for it. Using unique molecular identifiers, the investigators prepared the TCRbeta library. TCRdb used MiXCR to reprocess the PCR reads, holding one entry per CDR3 protein. This table holds about 98,000 distinct CDR3 sequences, roughly 7.1% found once. General study results and limits: Surviving thymic progenitors and recipient T cells were the source of high TCRbeta diversity at day 60 in some patients.

The CDR3 contains 13 residues. Germline V gene data show CDR1 as MNHNS and CDR2 as SASEGT. V dropped 6 bases and J dropped 6 bases, with 13 bases sitting between them. The sequence came from a boy younger than 10 with acute lymphoblastic leukemia, due to receive a stem cell transplant. The V and J genes are TRBV6-1 and TRBJ2-3, with D hard to call. The sample in question was PBMCs, obtained before TCRalphabeta/CD19-depleted stem cell transplant. The CDR3 loop reads CASRPLLGDTQYF. The CDR3 bases are TGTGCCAGCAGACCGCTACTTGGTGATACGCAGTATTTT.